This TCR beta chain emerged from a study of pediatric ulcerative colitis. V lost 1 base, J lost 8 bases, and 13 bases lay in between. The V gene's germline CDR1 is SGHNT and CDR2 YYREEE (reference sequence). This CDR3 spans 14 amino acids. Profiling relied on immunoSEQ multiplex PCR, and the TCRdb table lists in-frame clones only, not all of them. The sample lists 55,000 to 65,000 clones, about three quarters occurring once. The sequence came from a boy between 10 and 17 years old with moderate ulcerative colitis. The chain has TRBV5-4 and TRBJ2-1, with D possibly matching TRBD2 (6 bases). Sequencing input: blood. DNA for the CDR3: TGTGCCAGCAGCTTGCCCGGGACTCCCCATGAGCAGTTCTTC. This gives the protein CASSLPGTPHEQFF.